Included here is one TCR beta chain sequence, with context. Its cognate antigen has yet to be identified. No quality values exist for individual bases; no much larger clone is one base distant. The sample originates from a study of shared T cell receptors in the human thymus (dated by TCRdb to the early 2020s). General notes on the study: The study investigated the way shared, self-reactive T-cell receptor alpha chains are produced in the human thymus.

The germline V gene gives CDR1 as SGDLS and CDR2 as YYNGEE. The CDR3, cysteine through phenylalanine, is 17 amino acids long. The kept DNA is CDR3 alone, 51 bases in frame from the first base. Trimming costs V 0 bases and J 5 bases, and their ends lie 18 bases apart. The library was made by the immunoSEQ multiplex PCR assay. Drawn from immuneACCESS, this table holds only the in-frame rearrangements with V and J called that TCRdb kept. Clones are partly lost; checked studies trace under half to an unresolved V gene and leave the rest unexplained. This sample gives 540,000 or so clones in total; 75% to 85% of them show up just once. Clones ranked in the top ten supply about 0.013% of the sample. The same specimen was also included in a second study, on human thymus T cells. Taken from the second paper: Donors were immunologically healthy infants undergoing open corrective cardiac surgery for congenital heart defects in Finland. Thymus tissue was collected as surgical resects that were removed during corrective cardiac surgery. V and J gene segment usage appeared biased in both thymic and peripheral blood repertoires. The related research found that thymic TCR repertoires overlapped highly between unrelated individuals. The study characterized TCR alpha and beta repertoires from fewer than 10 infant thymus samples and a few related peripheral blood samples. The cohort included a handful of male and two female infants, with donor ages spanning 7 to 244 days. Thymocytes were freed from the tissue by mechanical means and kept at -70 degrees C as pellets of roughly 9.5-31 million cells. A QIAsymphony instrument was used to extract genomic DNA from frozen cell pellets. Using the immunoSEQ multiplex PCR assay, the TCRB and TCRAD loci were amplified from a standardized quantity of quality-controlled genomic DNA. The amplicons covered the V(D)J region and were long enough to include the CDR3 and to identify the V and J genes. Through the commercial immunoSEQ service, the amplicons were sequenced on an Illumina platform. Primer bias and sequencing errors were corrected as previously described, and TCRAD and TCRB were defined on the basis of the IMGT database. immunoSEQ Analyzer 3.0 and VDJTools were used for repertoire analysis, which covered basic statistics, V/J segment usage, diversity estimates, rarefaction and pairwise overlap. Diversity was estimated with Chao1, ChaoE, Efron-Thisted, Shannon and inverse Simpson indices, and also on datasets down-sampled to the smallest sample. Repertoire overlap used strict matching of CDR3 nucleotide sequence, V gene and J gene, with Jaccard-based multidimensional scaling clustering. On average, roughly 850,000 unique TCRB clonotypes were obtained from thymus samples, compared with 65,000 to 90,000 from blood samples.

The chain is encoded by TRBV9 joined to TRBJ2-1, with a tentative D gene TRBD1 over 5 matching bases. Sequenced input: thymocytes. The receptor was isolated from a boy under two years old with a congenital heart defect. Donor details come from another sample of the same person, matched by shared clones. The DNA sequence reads TGTGCCAGCAGCGTAGGGCCCACAGGTGGCAGGGACAATGAGCAGTTCTTC. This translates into CASSVGPTGGRDNEQFF.